The present TCR beta chain was sequenced within a study of vaccination and CD4 T cells after COVID-19. Study summary: As control conditions, cultures were given either a CEFX pool serving as positive control, an HIV-1 Nef pool, or no peptide at all.

The Oncomine TCR Beta short-read assay sequenced DNA from cultured CD4+ T cells. TCRdb itself ran the PCR reads through MiXCR, one entry per CDR3 protein. The sample holds 15,000 to 17,000 distinct CDR3 sequences, around 78% seen once. Noted treatment: approximately nine-day PBMC culture with coronavirus spike peptide pools or control peptides (ViraFEST assay). ViraFEST expanded antigen-specific T cells with peptide pools, then sequenced TCRs. All positive PCR tests were dated between March and December 2020, predating US Alpha, Beta and Delta variants. This clonotype was observed a few times. What it binds is unknown. The length of the CDR3 is 14 residues. Germline V gene lookup returns CDR1 MNHNS and CDR2 SASEGT. Trimming took 8 bases from V and 2 from J, leaving 14 bases between them.

Input material: CD4+ T cells from blood, cultured in vitro. The chain joins TRBV6-1 to TRBJ2-3; D gene uncertain. This TCR was recovered from a human donor who had recovered from COVID-19. CDR3 residues: CASAELGYTDTQYF. The CDR3 bases are TGTGCCAGCGCCGAACTCGGGTACACAGATACGCAGTATTTT.